This T cell receptor (beta chain) is drawn from a study of blood T cell repertoires in COVID-19. Details on this clone: The sample carries other DNA sequences with the same CDR3.

V shed 1 base and J shed 2 bases, with 6 bases lying between them. This CDR3 has 14 amino acids. Germline values: CDR1 SGHTA, CDR2 FQGNSA. Profiling relied on immunoSEQ multiplex PCR, and the TCRdb table lists in-frame clones only, not all of them. In the table there are approximately 350,000 clones, 80% to 90% of which are singletons. Sequencing was done on a sample of PBMCs or T cells enriched from blood (not recorded which). V is TRBV7-2 and J is TRBJ1-5; no reliable D call. The sequence came from a man aged 18 to 29 who had recovered from COVID-19. This chain's CDR3 is CASSLERGNQPQHF. For the CDR3, the DNA is TGTGCCAGCAGCTTAGAACGAGGCAATCAGCCCCAGCATTTT.